This entry features one TCR beta chain sequence. Its antigen is as yet unknown. The data were obtained in a study of immune evolution from preneoplasia to lung adenocarcinoma. General study findings and limits: Top clone share appeared to fall from AAH through AIS, MIA, adenocarcinoma.

Each case's diagnosis was confirmed by two pathologists on H&E. Trimming took 5 bases from V and 6 from J, leaving 26 bases between them. The germline V gene has CDR1 MDHEN and CDR2 SYDVKM. This CDR3 region has 17 residues. Assay used: immunoSEQ multiplex PCR; TCRdb lists only in-frame clones, some missing. Here the sample spans roughly 4,200 clones, about 82% being singletons. What was sequenced was FFPE minimally invasive lung adenocarcinoma tissue. This TCR was recovered from a person aged 70 to 85 with lung adenocarcinoma. This chain connects TRBV28 to TRBJ2-7; possibly TRBD1 or TRBD2 for D (5 bases each). DNA for the CDR3: TGTGCCAGCAGTCCAACCCGGGGCCCGACCCTCCTCGGCGAGCAGTACTTC. It yields the protein CASSPTRGPTLLGEQYF.